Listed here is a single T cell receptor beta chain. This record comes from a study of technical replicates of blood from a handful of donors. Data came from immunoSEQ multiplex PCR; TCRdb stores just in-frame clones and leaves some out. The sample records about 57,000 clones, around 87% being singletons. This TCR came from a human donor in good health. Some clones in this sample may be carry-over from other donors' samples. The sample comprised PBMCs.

CDR3 DNA: TGTGCCAGCAGCGTAGCTTCGGTGGGAGCGATCAGGGACTCCTCTCATGGCTACACCTTC. It translates to CASSVASVGAIRDSSHGYTF. V and J are TRBV9 and TRBJ1-2; D may be TRBD1 (5 bases). The germline CDR1 and CDR2 sequences are SGDLS and YYNGEE. CDR3 size: 20 residues. Trimming stripped 0 bases from V and 6 bases from J, with 30 bases between.